Shown below are 17 T cell receptor beta chains from a single sample sequenced in a study of blood T cell repertoires in COVID-19. The method was immunoSEQ multiplex PCR; TCRdb's version includes in-frame clones alone and lacks a portion of them. The data hold 73,000 or so clones, with 80% to 85% observed a single time. The source material was peripheral blood. Source of these receptors: a woman aged 55-69 years with acute or convalescent COVID-19.

The J gene is TRBJ1-2, the V gene TRBV18, with 8 positions matching TRBD1. Per germline, CDR1 KGHSH and CDR2 LQKENI. This CDR3 spans 13 amino acids. Trimming at V came to 2 bases and at J to 6 bases, leaving 2 bases not matched to a gene. CDR3: CASSPNRGDGYTF. CDR3 bases: TGTGCCAGCTCACCAAACAGGGGGGATGGCTACACCTTC.

The chain combines TRBV10-1 with TRBJ2-7; D is perhaps TRBD1 (5 bases). Germline CDR1 WNHNN, CDR2 SYGVQD (reference sequence). V dropped 0 bases and J dropped 2 bases, with 8 bases sitting between them. CDR3 length equals 14 residues. CDR3 sequence (DNA): TGCGCCAGCAGTGAGTCGGGCAGGGCCTACGAGCAGTACTTC. Translated, it gives CASSESGRAYEQYF.

V gene TRBV15 combines with J gene TRBJ1-4; 8 bases fit TRBD1. V lost 0 bases and J lost 7; bases outside the gene matches: 7. The germline V gene encodes CDR1 LNHNV and CDR2 YYDKDF (reference sequence). CDR3 size: 16 residues. CDR3 sequence reads: CATSRDQGARSEKLFF. The CDR3 DNA follows: TGTGCCACCAGCAGAGATCAGGGGGCCCGGAGTGAAAAACTGTTTTTT.

The gene calls are TRBV3-1 (or the pseudogene TRBV3-2) and TRBJ1-1; no clear D gene. CDR1 and CDR2 (germline): LGHDT, YNNKEL (reference sequence). This CDR3 contains 13 residues. Trimming cost V 5 bases and J 3 bases, with 10 bases left between them. The CDR3: CASSYKEHTEAFF. The CDR3 nucleotides read TGTGCCAGCAGCTACAAGGAGCACACTGAAGCTTTCTTT.

This sequence joins TRBV5-1 and TRBJ2-5; D might be TRBD2 (7 bases). The germline V and J ends were trimmed by 3 bases and 4 bases, with 19 bases remaining between them. Per germline, CDR1 SGHRS and CDR2 YFSETQ. This CDR3 is built from 16 residues. CDR3 region: CASSSAGHGRLETQYF. CDR3 in DNA: TGCGCCAGCAGCTCAGCGGGACACGGAAGACTAGAGACCCAGTACTTC. Full variable domain (remainder filled in from reference TRBV5-1 and TRBJ2-5): KAGVTQTPRYLIKTRGQQVTLSCSPISGHRSVSWYQQTPGQGLQFLFEYFSETQRNKGNFPGRFSGRQFSNSRSEMNVSTLELGDSALYLCASSSAGHGRLETQYFGPGTRLLVL.

The chain carries TRBV5-1 and TRBJ1-3; 7 bases line up with TRBD1. This CDR3 has 17 amino acids. J lost 0 bases, V lost 4 bases, and 10 bases had no gene match. CDR1 and CDR2 from the germline V gene are SGHRS and YFSETQ. CDR3 nucleotides: TGCGCCAGCAGCAGACAGGACAGGCTCATCTCTGGAAACACCATATATTTT. Translation: CASSRQDRLISGNTIYF.

The genes are TRBV18 and TRBJ1-2; tentatively, D is TRBD1 (5 bases). This CDR3 contains 16 residues. Germline assignment: CDR1 KGHSH and CDR2 LQKENI. Trimming took off 3 bases at V and 0 bases at J, with 14 bases between the two ends. CDR3 sequence reads: CASSPLKTDPNYGYTF. In DNA, the CDR3 is TGTGCCAGCTCACCTCTTAAGACAGATCCTAACTATGGCTACACCTTC.

The chain carries TRBV6-5 and TRBJ1-1, with a possible D match to TRBD1 (6 bases). V was cut by 8 bases and J by 7 bases, with 11 bases left in between. The germline V gene encodes CDR1 MNHEY and CDR2 SVGAGI. The CDR3 spans 11 residues. The CDR3 loop is CASPRGGEAFF. The CDR3 DNA is TGTGCCAGCCCGAGGGGGGGTGAAGCTTTCTTT.

The chain has TRBV15 and TRBJ2-1; D perhaps matches TRBD1 (5 bases). CDR1 and CDR2 from the germline V gene are LNHNV and YYDKDF (reference sequence). This CDR3 has 16 amino acids. Trimming removed 3 bases from V and 2 bases from J, with 14 bases in between. CDR3 sequence: CATSRDTEDPYNEQFF. CDR3 sequence (DNA): TGTGCCACCAGCAGGGACACAGAGGATCCCTACAATGAGCAGTTCTTC.

This clone has only a few counts. The rearrangement uses TRBV5-1 and TRBJ1-1; possible D gene TRBD1, 6 bases. CDR3 length: 14 residues. Germline V lookup: CDR1 SGHRS, CDR2 YFSETQ. V lost 4 bases and J lost 2, with 12 bases in between. In DNA, the CDR3 is TGCGCCAGCAGCGTACAGGGTATTAACACTGAAGCTTTCTTT. Amino acid sequence: CASSVQGINTEAFF.

The chain links TRBV9 to TRBJ1-6, with unresolved D. This CDR3 is built from 14 residues. Trimming cost V 4 bases and J 4 bases, with 9 bases left between them. Germline CDR1 and CDR2: SGDLS and YYNGEE. The CDR3 DNA sequence: TGTGCCAGCAGCCCCCTTACATATAATTCACCCCTCCACTTT. It is translated as CASSPLTYNSPLHF.

The genes are TRBV5-1 and TRBJ2-2, with 7 positions matching TRBD1. Trimming at V came to 5 bases and at J to 6 bases, leaving 7 bases not matched to a gene. In germline, CDR1 is SGHRS, CDR2 YFSETQ. This CDR3 region has 14 residues. The chain's CDR3 is CASRRQGNSGELFF. The CDR3 DNA follows: TGCGCCAGCAGGCGACAGGGAAACTCCGGGGAGCTGTTTTTT.

V is TRBV7-9 and J is TRBJ1-1; 11 nucleotides line up with TRBD1. The length of the CDR3 is 16 residues. The V gene's germline CDR1 is SEHNR and CDR2 FQNEAQ (reference sequence). After removal of 1 base from V and 2 bases from J, the junction contained 3 bases not matched to a gene. CDR3 residues: CASSLGGQGANTEAFF. The CDR3 DNA reads as TGTGCCAGCAGCTTAGGCGGACAGGGGGCAAACACTGAAGCTTTCTTT. The full variable domain, with the rest looked up from reference TRBV7-9 and TRBJ1-1, is DTGVSQNPRHKITKRGQNVTFRCDPISEHNRLYWYRQTLGQGPEFLTYFQNEAQLEKSRLLSDRFSAERPKGSFSTLEIQRTEQGDSAMYLCASSLGGQGANTEAFFGQGTRLTVV.

This clone was seen a few times. The chain has TRBV11-2 and TRBJ2-2; 7 bases are shared with TRBD2. The V gene end was trimmed by 2 bases and the J gene end by 0 bases; junction bases not matched to a gene: 6. CDR3 length: 17 amino acids. Germline CDR1 and CDR2: SGHAT and FQNNGV. CDR3 nucleotide sequence: TGTGCCAGCAGCTTACGGGCGGGGGTGCCGAACACCGGGGAGCTGTTTTTT. Its translation: CASSLRAGVPNTGELFF.

This clone has just one count. The chain joins TRBV12-3 or TRBV12-4 to TRBJ2-1, with 7 nucleotides matching TRBD1. V gave up 3 bases and J gave up 7 bases; unmatched junction bases: 3. The CDR3 is 13 residues long. The DNA for the CDR3 is TGTGCCAGCAGTTTCGCAGGGGGAAATGAGCAGTTCTTC. This encodes CASSFAGGNEQFF.

The chain combines TRBV18 with TRBJ1-2; 8 bases agree with TRBD1. J lost 4 bases, V lost 3 bases, and 7 bases had no gene match. The CDR3 has 15 residues. The germline CDR1 and CDR2 sequences are KGHSH and LQKENI. The CDR3 DNA reads as TGTGCCAGCTCACCTTCCGGGACAGGACCCTATGGCTACACCTTC. Amino acid sequence: CASSPSGTGPYGYTF.

The chain recombines TRBV4-2 with TRBJ1-2; D gene ambiguous. The germline gives CDR1 LGHNA, CDR2 YNFKEQ. V lost 4 bases to trimming and J lost 5 bases, with 5 bases between them. This CDR3 region has 11 residues. The chain's CDR3 is CASSRGYGYTF. The CDR3 nucleotides read TGTGCCAGCAGCCGAGGATATGGCTACACCTTC.